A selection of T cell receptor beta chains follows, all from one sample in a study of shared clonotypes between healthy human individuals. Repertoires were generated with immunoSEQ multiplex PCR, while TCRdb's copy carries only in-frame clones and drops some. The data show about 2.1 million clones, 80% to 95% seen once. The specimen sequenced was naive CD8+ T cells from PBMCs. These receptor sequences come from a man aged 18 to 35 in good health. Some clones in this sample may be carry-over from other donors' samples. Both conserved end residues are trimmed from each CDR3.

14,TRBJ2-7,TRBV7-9,ASSPHVTGGRYEQY
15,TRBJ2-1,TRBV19,ASSISPGLAGYNEQF
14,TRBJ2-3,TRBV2,ASSPGWREATDTQY
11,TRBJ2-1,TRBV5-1,ASSWVGGKEQF
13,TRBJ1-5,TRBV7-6,ASSPREGRNQPQH
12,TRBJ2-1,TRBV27,ASIPLAGSNEQF
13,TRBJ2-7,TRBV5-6,ASSPGSGGSYEQY
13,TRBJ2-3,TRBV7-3,ASSSTGANTDTQY
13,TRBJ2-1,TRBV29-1,SGAGGSGNYNEQF
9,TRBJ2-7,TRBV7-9,ASSRDVEQY
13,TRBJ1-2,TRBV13,ASSPRTGGGYGYT
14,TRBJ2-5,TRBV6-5,ASSYSPSGVQETQY
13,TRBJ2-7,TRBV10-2,ASSEDRTDPYEQY
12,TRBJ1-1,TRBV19,ASGSLGGHTEAF
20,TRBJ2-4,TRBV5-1,ASSCYRGGLGDMGRLKNIQY
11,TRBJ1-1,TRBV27,ASSSSAITEAF
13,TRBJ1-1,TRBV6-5,ASSMGRLMNTEAF
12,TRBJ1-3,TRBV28,ASSLNREWNTIY
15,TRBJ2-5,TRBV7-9,ASSQGPTSGNKETQY
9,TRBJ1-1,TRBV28,ASTQGPEAF
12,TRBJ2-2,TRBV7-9,ASSLGRTTGELF
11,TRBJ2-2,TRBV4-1,ASSQAGAGELF
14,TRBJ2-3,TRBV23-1,ASSHGTSGIGDTQY
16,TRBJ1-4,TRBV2,ASSTARGQGASNEKLF
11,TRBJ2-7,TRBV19,ASSIDGGDEQY
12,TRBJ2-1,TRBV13,ASTKDRPYNEQF
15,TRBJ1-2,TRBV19,ASSTHFPGRPNYGYT
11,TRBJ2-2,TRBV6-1,ASTPLAPGELF
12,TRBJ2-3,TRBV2,ASSGLAGGDTQY
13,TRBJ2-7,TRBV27,ASSPNLQGAREQY
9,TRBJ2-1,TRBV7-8,ASSLGGPQF
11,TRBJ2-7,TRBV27,ASSLSWYYEQY
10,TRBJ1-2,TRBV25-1,ASSEYSAGYT
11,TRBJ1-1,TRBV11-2,ASSPTVNTEAF
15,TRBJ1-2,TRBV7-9,ASSPNLDGRTEYGYT
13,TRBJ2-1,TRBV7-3,ASSPGTGAYNEQF
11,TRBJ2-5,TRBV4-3,ASSSEVRETQY